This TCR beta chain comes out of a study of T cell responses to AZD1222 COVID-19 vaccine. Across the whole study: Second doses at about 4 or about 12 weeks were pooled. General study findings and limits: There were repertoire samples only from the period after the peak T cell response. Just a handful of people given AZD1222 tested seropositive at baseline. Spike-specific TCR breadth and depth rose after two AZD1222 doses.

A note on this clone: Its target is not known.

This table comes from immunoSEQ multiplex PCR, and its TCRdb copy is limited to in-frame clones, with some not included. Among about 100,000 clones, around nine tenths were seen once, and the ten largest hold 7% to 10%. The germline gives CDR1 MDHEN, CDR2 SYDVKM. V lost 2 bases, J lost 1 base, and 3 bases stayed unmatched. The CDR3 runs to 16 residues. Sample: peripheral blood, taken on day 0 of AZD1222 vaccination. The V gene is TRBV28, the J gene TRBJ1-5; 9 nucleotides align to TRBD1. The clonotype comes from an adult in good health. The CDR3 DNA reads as TGTGCCAGCAGTTTACGACAGGGGGGAAGCAATCAGCCCCAGCATTTT. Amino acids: CASSLRQGGSNQPQHF.